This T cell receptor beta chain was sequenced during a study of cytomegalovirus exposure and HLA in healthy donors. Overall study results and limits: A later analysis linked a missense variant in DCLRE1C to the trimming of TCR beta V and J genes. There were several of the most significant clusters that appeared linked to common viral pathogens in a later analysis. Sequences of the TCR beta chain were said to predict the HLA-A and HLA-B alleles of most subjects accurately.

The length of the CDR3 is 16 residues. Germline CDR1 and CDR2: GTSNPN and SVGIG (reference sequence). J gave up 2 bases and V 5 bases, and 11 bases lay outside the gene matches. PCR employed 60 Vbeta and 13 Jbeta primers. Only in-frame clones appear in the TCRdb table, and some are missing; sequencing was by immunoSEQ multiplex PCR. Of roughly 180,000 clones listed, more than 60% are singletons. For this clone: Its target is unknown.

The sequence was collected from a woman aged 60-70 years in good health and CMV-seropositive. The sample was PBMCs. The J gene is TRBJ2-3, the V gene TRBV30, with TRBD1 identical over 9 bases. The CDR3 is CAWASGTGFFTDTQYF. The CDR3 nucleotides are TGTGCCTGGGCCTCCGGGACAGGGTTTTTCACAGATACGCAGTATTTT. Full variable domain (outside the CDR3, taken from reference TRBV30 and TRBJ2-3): SQTIHQWPATLVQPVGSPLSLECTVEGTSNPNLYWYRQAAGRGLQLLFYSVGIGQISSEVPQNLSASRPQDRQFILSSKKLLLSDSGFYLCAWASGTGFFTDTQYFGPGTRLTVL.